This T cell receptor (beta chain) was captured in a study of blood T cell repertoires in COVID-19. TCRdb keeps only in-frame clones here, not all; method: immunoSEQ multiplex PCR. The sample contains 330,000 or so clones, roughly 89% of which appear only once. The ends lost 9 bases at V and 0 bases at J; junction bases unmatched: 7. This CDR3 region has 15 residues. Germline V gene sequence: CDR1 KGHDR, CDR2 SFDVKD. V is TRBV24-1 and J is TRBJ2-3; 8 positions match TRBD1. Sequences were obtained from peripheral blood. The TCR sequence derives from a young man with COVID-19, enrolled during active disease. The CDR3 sequence: CATGSGQGSTDTQYF. The DNA for the CDR3 is TGTGCCACCGGCTCAGGACAGGGCAGCACAGATACGCAGTATTTT.